This is a list of T cell receptor beta chains from one sample in a study of shared clonotypes between healthy human individuals. Using immunoSEQ multiplex PCR, the repertoire was profiled, and TCRdb retains in-frame clones only, with some absent. This sample has about 1 million clones, with under 80% found just once. The sequencing input was memory CD4+ T cells sorted from blood. The receptors originated from a young man in good health. The conserved cysteine and the conserved F or W are not part of the CDR3 here.

j_call,v_call,cdr3_aa
TRBJ2-2,TRBV6-5,ASSRGGYTGELF
TRBJ2-3,TRBV11-2,ASSLASDTQY
TRBJ1-3,TRBV6-5,ASSYQGISGNTIY
TRBJ2-7,TRBV18,ASSPVGQSYEQY
TRBJ1-4,TRBV5-5,ASSLTGTNEKLF
TRBJ2-5,TRBV28,ASSQAGGRETQY
TRBJ1-5,TRBV6-5,ASMAGLSNQPQH
TRBJ2-7,TRBV30,AWSIGTGGAGVHEQY
TRBJ2-7,TRBV10-1,ASPRRTSGSYEQY
TRBJ1-6,TRBV30,AWSQNGRGQGSPLH
TRBJ2-1,TRBV5-6,ASSRRTSGNNEQF
TRBJ1-1,TRBV19,ASNFGPASVMNTEAF
TRBJ2-7,TRBV7-2,ASSLVGAPEQY
TRBJ1-1,TRBV30,AWSDRRGNTEAF
TRBJ1-4,TRBV5-4,ASSYTGPGEKLF
TRBJ2-7,TRBV25-1,ASSVWGTYEQY
TRBJ2-5,TRBV10-3,AISDEGPETQY
TRBJ2-3,TRBV5-1,ASSLGGTGDTQY
TRBJ1-1,TRBV6-5,ASSSHIGANTEAF
TRBJ2-7,TRBV30,AWSGTGRYEQY